The present entry profiles one T cell receptor (beta chain) with its context. Its antigen is not known. Sorted regulatory T cells were CD4-positive, CD25-high and CD127-low or negative. These data originate in a study of B cell selection in AIRE deficiency. Deletions cut 3 bases from V and 0 bases from J, with 9 bases between. Germline CDR1 is ENHRY and CDR2 is SYGVKD. The CDR3 is 15 amino acids. Produced via immunoSEQ multiplex PCR; TCRdb's table is partial and in-frame only. The sample lists fewer than 25,000 clones, 80% to 95% occurring once. Study conclusions and caveats: Shorter CDR3s marked shared Treg sequences, biased toward few non-templated insertions.

The genes are TRBV10-3 and TRBJ1-3, with D unclear. Sequenced input: CD4+CD25+ Tregs sorted from PBMCs. The sequence came from a human donor in good health. CDR3 bases: TGTGCCATCAGTGATTGGGTCCCCTCTGGAAACACCATATATTTT. It is translated as CAISDWVPSGNTIYF.